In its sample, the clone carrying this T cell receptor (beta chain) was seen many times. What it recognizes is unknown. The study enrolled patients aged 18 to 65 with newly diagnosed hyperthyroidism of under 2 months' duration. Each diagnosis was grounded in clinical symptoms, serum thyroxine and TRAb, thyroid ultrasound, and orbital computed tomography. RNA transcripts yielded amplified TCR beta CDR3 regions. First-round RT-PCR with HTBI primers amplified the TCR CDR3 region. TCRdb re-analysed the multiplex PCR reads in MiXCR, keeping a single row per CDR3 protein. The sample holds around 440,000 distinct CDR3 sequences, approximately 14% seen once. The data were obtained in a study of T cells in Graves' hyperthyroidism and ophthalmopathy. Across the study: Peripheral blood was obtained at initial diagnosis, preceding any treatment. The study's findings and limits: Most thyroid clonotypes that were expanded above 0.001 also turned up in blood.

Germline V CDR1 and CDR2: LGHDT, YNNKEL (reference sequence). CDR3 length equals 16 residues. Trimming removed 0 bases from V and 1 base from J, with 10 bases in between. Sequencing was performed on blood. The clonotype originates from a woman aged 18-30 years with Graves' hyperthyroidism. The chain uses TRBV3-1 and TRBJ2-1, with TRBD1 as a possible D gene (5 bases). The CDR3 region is CASSQDQPGSYNEQFF. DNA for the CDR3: TGTGCCAGCAGCCAAGATCAGCCAGGGTCCTACAATGAGCAGTTCTTC.